A selection of T cell receptor beta chains follows, all from one sample in a study of blood T cell repertoires in COVID-19. TCRdb's table, derived via immunoSEQ multiplex PCR, lists solely in-frame clones and lacks some. The table records about 120,000 clones, 82% of them present only once. Sequencing was performed on peripheral blood. The receptors stem from a human donor in a cohort sampled during active COVID-19. The CDR3 runs from the conserved cysteine through the conserved F or W.

TRBV6-5	CASRKIGGTEAFF
TRBV6-2/TRBV6-3	CASSLEAGGMTDTQYF
TRBV10-3	CAISDQGGRGNEKLFF
TRBV5-1	CASSTDRWNTGELFF
TRBV13	CASSLGRGQQYF
TRBV4-3	CASSQDLTGTAGELFF
TRBV19	CASSTTGGRGETQYF
TRBV28	CASSTGGETQYF
TRBV2	CASSEGRQGFRPYEQYF
TRBV10-3	CAISTPGGGRINEQFF
TRBV5-5	CASSLGQSNQPQHF
TRBV6-5	CASLGLNTEAFF
TRBV3-1/TRBV3-2	CASSPGRLADTYEQYF